This TCR beta chain originates from a study of cytomegalovirus exposure and HLA in healthy donors. Overall study context: Previous work identified roughly 110 million unique TCR beta sequences from roughly 180 million T cells.

Study-wide points: The classifier was said to identify cytomegalovirus status with high specificity and sensitivity.

The study ran its PCR with 60 Vbeta and 13 Jbeta primers. Repertoires were generated with immunoSEQ multiplex PCR, while TCRdb's copy carries only in-frame clones and drops some. The data contain about 110,000 clones, roughly an eighth of them singletons. Trimming pared 2 bases from V and 1 base from J, leaving 12 bases between. This CDR3 has 15 residues. From germline, CDR1 is SGDLS and CDR2 YYNGEE. This clone was recorded a few times. The antigen remains unidentified. The chain recombines TRBV9 with TRBJ1-2, with a weak D call TRBD1 (6 bases). The source of this sequence is a man aged 40-55 years in good health and CMV-seropositive. The sequencing input was PBMCs. CDR3 sequence reads: CASSVTLQGNYGYTF. The DNA for the CDR3 is TGTGCCAGCAGCGTTACCTTACAGGGTAACTATGGCTACACCTTC.